The text below deals with one TCR beta chain. The specificity of this receptor is unknown. Nothing much larger sits one base from this clone, and base qualities are not available. Cut back by 5 bases and 2 bases, the V and J ends lie 13 bases apart. Reading the germline V gene gives CDR1 SGHVS and CDR2 FNYEAQ. The CDR3 runs 14 amino acids, cysteine and phenylalanine included. Kept here is only the CDR3 DNA, which spans 42 bases and is read in frame from base 1. This entry belongs to a study of shared clonotypes between healthy human individuals (dated by TCRdb to about 2020). Concerning the study at large: Two women and three men aged 18 to 49 years were included in the cohort. Libraries were prepared and TCR repertoires were sequenced by different laboratories using diverse techniques, in order to increase sequencing depth and limit assay-specific biases. For each donor, CD4 naive and CD4 memory were each run on three plates, CD8 naive on two plates, and CD8 memory on one plate. Each donor's leukapheresis produced roughly between about 0.9 and 9.5 billion PBMCs. To estimate repertoire size and how much clonotype sharing occurs between individuals, the study deeply sequenced the blood TCR repertoires of five healthy adults.

TCR CDR3 regions were amplified from genomic DNA by multiplex PCR using the deep immunoSEQ assay. Genomic DNA extracted from each cell subset was distributed evenly over all wells of several immunoSEQ 96-well plates, and each plate served as one replicate. Each replicate PCR for sorted subsets received about 210 ng genomic DNA, equal to around 32,000 T cell genomes. Purified libraries were measured with a Qubit 3.0 fluorometer, size-checked on a Bioanalyzer 2100, and measured again with the KAPA Library Quantification kit. A separate single-read 150-cycle Illumina NextSeq 550 flow cell was used to sequence each immunoSEQ 96-well plate. Processing in the source paper ran as follows. The immunoSEQ output contained only junctional sequences without quality scores, so filtering could not match that applied to full-length reads. Sequences were annotated with PyIR, a Python wrapper for IgBLAST v1.9, and V/J genes and CDR3 were assigned using IMGT germline references. Reads were removed for weak V/J assignments (E-value above 1e-6), missing CDR3, stop codons, out-of-frame junctions, or ambiguous translated residues. V3J clonotypes were defined as sequences sharing an identical inferred V gene, J gene, and CDR3 amino acid sequence. The percentage overlap between two repertoires was calculated by dividing the number of shared unique clonotypes by the size of the smaller repertoire. Repertoire richness was assessed with RTK rarefaction, the Chao1 estimator, and Recon v2.1 estimates of unobserved clonotypes. For all TCRbeta clonotypes obtained by the gDNA method from four donors, generation probabilities were computed with OLGA. This is the immuneACCESS table as TCRdb keeps it, with only in-frame sequences that have V and J called. A part of the clones is gone; compared with another copy, unresolved V genes explain less than half, and the rest is unexplained. Clonal size and the V and J genes are those of that table, whereas D and trimming came from the DNA. This sample is represented by hundreds of thousands of clones; around 96% of them were singletons. The ten largest account for less than 0.13% of the sample.

Beyond this particular receptor, the publication reports: Pairwise subsampling indicated that sequencing depth was expected to affect the degree of clonotype sharing among donors. Naive subsets generally had larger estimated clonotype richness than memory subsets. Even with the large sequencing depth, rarefaction of the sorted-subset datasets indicated that sequencing was incomplete. Higher generation probabilities were observed for clonotypes shared by all four sorted-subset donors than for non-shared clonotypes. Only blood was sampled, and tissue TCR repertoires likely differ from those in blood. When several donors were compared, the shared fraction of clonotypes was about 5.2% for naive CD4, more than 3% for naive CD8, more than 2% for memory CD4, and under 0.5% for memory CD8. Because the study included a small number of donors, the genetic and exposure-history diversity represented was limited.

CD8 naive samples consisted of CD45RO-negative cells that were positively selected for CCR7, yielding a CD45RA+CCR7+ population without TemRA cells. The donors were healthy, HIV-negative adults who had no recently reported acute infections or vaccinations. Only Caucasian adults living in Nashville, Tennessee, USA were represented among the donors. Blood was obtained by leukapheresis, after which PBMCs were separated by Ficoll-Histopaque density gradient centrifugation and cryopreserved in liquid nitrogen vapor phase. Purity and quantity of every magnetically sorted T cell population were checked by analytical flow cytometry. Genomic DNA was isolated from each sorted fraction and quantified by UV absorbance on a Nanodrop 2000c.

The rearranged segments are TRBV7-6 and TRBJ2-7; D gene: possibly TRBD1, on 6 matching bases. The source of this sequence is a woman younger than 45 in good health. Sequences were obtained from naive CD8+ T cells sorted from blood. The cell subset or site label here, explained by the study, means: CD45RA+CCR7+. The CDR3 is CASSDRDNTYEQYF. Here is the DNA: TGTGCCAGCAGCGACCGGGACAACACCTACGAGCAGTACTTC.